Reported below is one TCR beta chain. Its cognate antigen is unknown. The entry originates in a study of CD8+ T cells in alopecia areata. About the study: Dosing with tofacitinib proceeded for 6 to 18 months, followed by 6 months off drug.

General study points: Lesional tissue from the scalp (especially in alopecia totalis/universalis) showed higher clonality than normal scalp.

RNA was extracted and reverse transcribed into cDNA as the sequencing template. TCRdb's copy holds only in-frame clones and misses some; the assay was immunoSEQ multiplex PCR. The sample carries around 250,000 clones, 65% to 70% recorded once. This specimen was CD4+ T cells sorted from blood, taken at week 0. The clonotype originates from a human donor with alopecia areata.

CDR3 protein: CSGLGQGGYEQYF. The CDR3 region has the DNA TGCAGCGGCCTAGGACAGGGAGGCTACGAGCAGTACTTC. The rearrangement uses TRBV29-1 and TRBJ2-7; 8 bases are shared with TRBD1. Germline V gene lookup returns CDR1 SQVTM and CDR2 ANQGSEA. V trimming: 7 bases; J trimming: 3 bases; junction bases outside the gene matches: 8. CDR3 length: 13 residues.